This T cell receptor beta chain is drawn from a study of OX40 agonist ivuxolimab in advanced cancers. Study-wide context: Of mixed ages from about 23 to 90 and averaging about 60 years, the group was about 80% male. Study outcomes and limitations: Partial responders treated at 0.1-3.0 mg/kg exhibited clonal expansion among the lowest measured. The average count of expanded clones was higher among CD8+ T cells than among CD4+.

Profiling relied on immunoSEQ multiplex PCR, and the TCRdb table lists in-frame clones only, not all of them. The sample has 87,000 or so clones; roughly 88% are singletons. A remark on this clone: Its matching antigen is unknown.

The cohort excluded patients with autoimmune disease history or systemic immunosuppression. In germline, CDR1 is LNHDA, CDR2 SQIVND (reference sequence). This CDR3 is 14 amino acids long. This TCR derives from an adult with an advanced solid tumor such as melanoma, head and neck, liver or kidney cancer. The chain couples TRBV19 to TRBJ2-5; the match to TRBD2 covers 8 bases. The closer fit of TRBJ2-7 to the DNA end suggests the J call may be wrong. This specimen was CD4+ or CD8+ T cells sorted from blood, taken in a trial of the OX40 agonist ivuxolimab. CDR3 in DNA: TGTGCCAGTAGGGTCGCCAGCGGGAGTTACGAGCAGTACTTC. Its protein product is CASRVASGSYEQYF.